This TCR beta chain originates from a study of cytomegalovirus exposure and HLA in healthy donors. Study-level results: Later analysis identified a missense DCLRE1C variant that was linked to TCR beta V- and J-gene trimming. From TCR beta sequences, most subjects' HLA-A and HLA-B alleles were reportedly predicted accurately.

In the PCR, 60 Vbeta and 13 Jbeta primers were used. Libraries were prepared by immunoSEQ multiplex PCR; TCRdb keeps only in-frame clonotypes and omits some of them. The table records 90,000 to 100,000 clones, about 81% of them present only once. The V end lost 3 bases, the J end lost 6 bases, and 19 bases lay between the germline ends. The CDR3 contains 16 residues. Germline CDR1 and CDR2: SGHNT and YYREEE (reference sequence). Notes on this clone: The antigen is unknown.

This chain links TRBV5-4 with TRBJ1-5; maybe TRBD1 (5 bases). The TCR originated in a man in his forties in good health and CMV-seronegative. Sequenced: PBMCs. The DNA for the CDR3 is TGTGCCAGCAGCTGGGGGGGGGAGGTAGGCGGTCAGCCCCAGCATTTT. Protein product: CASSWGGEVGGQPQHF. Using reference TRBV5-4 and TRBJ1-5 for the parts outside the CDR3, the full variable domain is ETGVTQSPTHLIKTRGQQVTLRCSSQSGHNTVSWYQQALGQGPQFIFQYYREEENGRGNFPPRFSGLQFPNYSSELNVNALELDDSALYLCASSWGGEVGGQPQHFGDGTRLSIL.